This passage covers 28 T cell receptor beta chains from one sample sequenced in a study of blood T cell repertoires in COVID-19. Data came from immunoSEQ multiplex PCR; TCRdb stores just in-frame clones and leaves some out. The table includes just over 80,000 clones, around 76% detected once. Sequencing was done on a sample of peripheral blood. Receptors were obtained from an elderly woman with active or convalescent COVID-19.

The J gene is TRBJ2-7, the V gene TRBV5-4; D might be TRBD1 (5 bases). The CDR3 loop spans 15 amino acids. V was trimmed by 0 bases and J by 0 bases, leaving 10 bases between them. Germline V gene data show CDR1 as SGHNT and CDR2 as YYREEE (reference sequence). This CDR3 is CASSLGLDTSYEQYF. The CDR3 DNA reads TGTGCCAGCAGCTTGGGGTTGGACACCTCCTACGAGCAGTACTTC.

The chain carries TRBV10-3 and TRBJ1-5; D uncertain. CDR1 ENHRY and CDR2 SYGVKD come from the germline V gene. The CDR3 is made up of 13 amino acids. The ends were cut back, 8 bases at V and 1 base at J, with 9 bases in the middle. In DNA, the CDR3 is TGTGCCATCGCTGTCGAGAGCAATCAGCCCCAGCATTTT. Residues: CAIAVESNQPQHF.

This chain links TRBV2 with TRBJ1-5; tentative D call: TRBD1 (5 bases). Germline lookup yields CDR1 SNHLY and CDR2 FYNNEI. The CDR3 is 14 residues long. V lost 5 bases and J lost 7, with 15 bases in between. This CDR3 reads CASSKDTENQPQHF. The CDR3 DNA sequence: TGTGCCAGCAGTAAGGACACCGAGAACCAGCCCCAGCATTTT.

The V call is TRBV19, the J call TRBJ2-3; D perhaps matches TRBD2 (5 bases). Germline CDR1 and CDR2: LNHDA and SQIVND (reference sequence). CDR3 length: 14 amino acids. Trimming left V 3 bases short and J 2 bases short, with 9 bases between. The CDR3 DNA reads as TGTGCCAGTAGTATGCTAGCATCCACAGATACGCAGTATTTT. Translation: CASSMLASTDTQYF.

The genes are TRBV5-8 and TRBJ2-2; D may be TRBD2 (6 bases). The germline CDR1 and CDR2 sequences are SGHTS and YDEGEE. The CDR3 consists of 15 residues. Trimming removed 2 bases from V and 5 bases from J, with 13 bases in between. CDR3 region: CASSFEAGVTGELFF. CDR3 DNA sequence: TGTGCCAGCAGCTTTGAAGCGGGCGTGACCGGGGAGCTGTTTTTT. The variable domain in full, completed from reference TRBV5-8 and TRBJ2-2, reads EAGVTQSPTHLIKTRGQQATLRCSPISGHTSVYWYQQALGLGLQFLLWYDEGEERNRGNFPPRFSGRQFPNYSSELNVNALELEDSALYLCASSFEAGVTGELFFGEGSRLTVL.

With regard to this clone: Other DNA sequences of this sample code for an identical CDR3. The V and J genes are TRBV11-1 and TRBJ1-1; tentative D call: TRBD1 (6 bases). Trimming took off 1 base at V and 1 base at J, with 7 bases between the two ends. Germline V gives CDR1 SGHAT, CDR2 FQDESV (reference sequence). The CDR3 length is 14 residues. The CDR3 is CASSLVRGNTEAFF. CDR3 bases: TGTGCCAGCAGCTTAGTCAGGGGGAACACTGAAGCTTTCTTT.

V usage is TRBV4-1 and J usage is TRBJ1-2; 7 nucleotides match TRBD1. After removal of 1 base from V and 4 bases from J, the junction contained 6 bases not matched to a gene. The CDR3 runs 15 residues. Germline V gives CDR1 MGHRA, CDR2 YSYEKL. The CDR3 loop is CASSQVQGKGYGYTF. DNA of the CDR3: TGCGCCAGCAGCCAAGTACAGGGGAAGGGCTATGGCTACACCTTC.

The V call is TRBV27, the J call TRBJ1-6, with 8 nucleotides matching TRBD1. V was clipped by 6 bases and J by 0 bases; unmatched bases: 4. The CDR3 length is 16 residues. In germline, CDR1 is MNHEY, CDR2 SMNVEV (reference sequence). The CDR3 protein is CASRQGQGSYNSPLHF. CDR3 nucleotide sequence: TGTGCCAGCAGGCAAGGACAGGGCTCCTATAATTCACCCCTCCACTTT.

The rearrangement joins TRBV5-1 to TRBJ1-5; D is uncertain. V was trimmed by 3 bases and J by 5 bases, leaving 9 bases between them. There are 13 residues in the CDR3. From germline, CDR1 is SGHRS and CDR2 YFSETQ. The CDR3: CASSSGLDQPQHF. The CDR3 DNA reads as TGCGCCAGCAGCTCGGGGTTGGATCAGCCCCAGCATTTT.

The chain links TRBV27 to TRBJ1-5, with 11 bases aligning to TRBD1. V was pared by 6 bases and J by 7 bases, with 5 bases of the junction left unmatched. This CDR3 region has 14 residues. Germline V lookup: CDR1 MNHEY, CDR2 SMNVEV (reference sequence). CDR3 loop: CASRRTGGWQPQHF. The CDR3 nucleotides are TGTGCCAGCAGGAGGACAGGGGGCTGGCAGCCCCAGCATTTT.

This rearrangement joins TRBV6-5 to TRBJ2-4, with D unresolved. This CDR3 has 16 residues. Germline V gene sequence: CDR1 MNHEY, CDR2 SVGAGI. The germline V and J ends were trimmed by 0 bases and 0 bases, with 9 bases remaining between them. CDR3 in DNA: TGTGCCAGCAGTTACTCGGGCTTTACAGCCAAAAACATTCAGTACTTC. Amino acid sequence: CASSYSGFTAKNIQYF.

The chain links TRBV6-5 to TRBJ1-3, with D possibly matching TRBD1 (6 bases). V was shortened by 4 bases and J by 0 bases, with 10 bases between the two germline ends. This CDR3 is built from 15 residues. Germline V lookup: CDR1 MNHEY, CDR2 SVGAGI. CDR3 in amino acids: CASSLQGDSGNTIYF. The DNA of the CDR3 is TGTGCCAGCAGTTTACAGGGTGACTCTGGAAACACCATATATTTT.

This clone was seen a handful of times. This sequence joins TRBV7-3 and TRBJ2-3, with D possibly being TRBD2 (6 bases). The CDR3 extends over 14 amino acids. Germline CDR1 and CDR2: SGHTA and FQGTGA. The V end lost 4 bases, the J end lost 0 bases, and 8 bases lay between the germline ends. CDR3 in amino acids: CASSSRGSTDTQYF. CDR3 DNA sequence: TGTGCCAGCAGCTCCCGGGGGAGCACAGATACGCAGTATTTT. Combining the CDR3 with reference TRBV7-3 and TRBJ2-3 gives the whole variable domain GAGVSQTPSNKVTEKGKYVELRCDPISGHTALYWYRQSLGQGPEFLIYFQGTGAADDSGLPNDRFFAVRPEGSVSTLKIQRTERGDSAVYLCASSSRGSTDTQYFGPGTRLTVL.

The gene calls are TRBV6-5 and TRBJ2-3; 7 nucleotides match TRBD2. J gave up 2 bases and V 6 bases, and 8 bases lay outside the gene matches. CDR3 length: 15 amino acids. Germline V lookup: CDR1 MNHEY, CDR2 SVGAGI. The CDR3 loop is CASSPGRGDTDTQYF. CDR3 coding DNA: TGTGCCAGCAGCCCGGGGAGGGGAGACACAGATACGCAGTATTTT.

The genes are TRBV10-3 and TRBJ1-2; 10 positions agree with TRBD1. Germline assignment: CDR1 ENHRY and CDR2 SYGVKD. The CDR3 is 14 residues long. V was clipped by 0 bases and J by 11 bases; unmatched bases: 6. CDR3 nucleotides: TGTGCCATCAGTGAGTCTTCGGACAGGGGGGGGTACACCTTC. It specifies CAISESSDRGGYTF.

V gene TRBV7-2 combines with J gene TRBJ1-3; TRBD1 is a possible D gene (5 bases). V shed 1 base and J shed 2 bases, with 9 bases lying between them. This CDR3 is built from 15 residues. Germline V gene data show CDR1 as SGHTA and CDR2 as FQGNSA. This CDR3 reads CASSLVGGAGNTIYF. In DNA form, the CDR3 reads TGTGCCAGCAGCTTAGTTGGGGGGGCTGGAAACACCATATATTTT.

CDR3 amino acids: CASRPGGFGHGYTF. DNA for the CDR3: TGTGCCAGCAGACCAGGGGGGTTTGGACATGGCTACACCTTC. This chain links TRBV28 with TRBJ1-2; 7 nucleotides agree with TRBD1. The CDR3 totals 14 residues. Germline CDR1 reads MDHEN; CDR2 reads SYDVKM. The V and J ends lost 6 bases and 6 bases, in that order; junction bases with no gene match: 10.

This chain links TRBV5-4 with TRBJ2-1, with TRBD2 matching 8 bases. The V segment lost 4 bases and the J segment 5 bases; nucleotides outside the gene matches: 8. Germline V gene sequence: CDR1 SGHNT, CDR2 YYREEE (reference sequence). The CDR3 extends over 15 amino acids. CDR3 loop: CASSHGLATDNEQFF. The CDR3 DNA reads as TGTGCCAGCAGCCACGGACTAGCCACAGACAATGAGCAGTTCTTC.

The rearrangement joins TRBV5-6 to TRBJ1-6; 7 nucleotides agree with TRBD1. The CDR3 is 16 residues long. V shed 0 bases, J shed 7 bases, and the junction held 7 bases outside the gene matches. Germline CDR1 and CDR2: SGHDT and YYEEEE. CDR3 region: CASSLEAAGGNSPLHF. The CDR3 region has the DNA TGTGCCAGCAGCTTGGAAGCGGCAGGGGGAAATTCACCCCTCCACTTT.

The chain employs TRBV6-6 and TRBJ2-7; D is possibly TRBD2 (6 bases). Germline CDR1 and CDR2: MNHNY and SVGAGI (reference sequence). The V and J ends lost 7 bases and 5 bases respectively, with 21 bases between them. The CDR3 sequence is 15 residues long. The CDR3 DNA reads as TGTGCCAGCACCCCCTCTTGGGGGGAGTCTAACGAGCAGTACTTC. This codes for CASTPSWGESNEQYF.

In this sample, this clone turned up once. This chain connects TRBV2 to TRBJ2-2; TRBD1 aligns across 7 bases. Germline V gene data show CDR1 as SNHLY and CDR2 as FYNNEI. The CDR3 extends over 13 amino acids. V was pared by 5 bases and J by 6 bases, with 3 bases of the junction left unmatched. Here the CDR3 reads CASSRTGSGELFF. The DNA of the CDR3 is TGTGCCAGCAGTCGGACAGGATCCGGGGAGCTGTTTTTT. Complete variable domain (other parts from reference TRBV2 and TRBJ2-2): EPEVTQTPSHQVTQMGQEVILRCVPISNHLYFYWYRQILGQKVEFLVSFYNNEISEKSEIFDDQFSVERPDGSNFTLKIRSTKLEDSAMYFCASSRTGSGELFFGEGSRLTVL.

This chain joins TRBV14 and TRBJ1-4, with D unresolved. There are 14 residues in the CDR3. The V and J ends lost 1 base and 8 bases respectively, with 11 bases between them. Germline CDR1 is SGHDN and CDR2 is FVKESK. The CDR3 DNA reads as TGTGCCAGCAGCCAAGGGCCTACGGGGGAAAAACTGTTTTTT. Encoded protein: CASSQGPTGEKLFF.

The gene calls are TRBV7-9 and TRBJ2-7, with 9 bases identical to TRBD2. The V and J ends lost 1 base and 1 base, in that order; junction bases with no gene match: 5. Looked up from germline, CDR1 is SEHNR and CDR2 is FQNEAQ (reference sequence). The CDR3 has 16 amino acids. CDR3 amino acids: CASSLGVAGESYEQYF. The CDR3 DNA reads TGTGCCAGCAGCTTAGGCGTAGCGGGGGAGTCCTACGAGCAGTACTTC.

This clone was detected only a few times. V and J are TRBV7-9 and TRBJ1-2, with D perhaps TRBD1 (6 bases). Trimming shortened V by 5 bases and J by 0 bases, and 19 bases separated the two germline ends. Germline CDR1 is SEHNR and CDR2 is FQNEAQ (reference sequence). This CDR3 spans 17 amino acids. This chain's CDR3 is CASSPRAGDLANYGYTF. For the CDR3, the DNA is TGTGCCAGCAGCCCCCGGGCAGGGGATTTAGCTAACTATGGCTACACCTTC.

This clone has just one count. The V and J genes are TRBV15 and TRBJ1-2; 7 bases are a match to TRBD1. The CDR3 is 14 amino acids. CDR1 LNHNV and CDR2 YYDKDF come from the germline V gene (reference sequence). Germline trimming cut 0 bases from V and 5 bases from J; bases unmatched to any gene: 3. The CDR3 DNA reads TGTGCCACCAGCAGAGATACGGGACAGTATGGCTACACCTTC. Protein sequence: CATSRDTGQYGYTF.

V and J are TRBV12-3 or TRBV12-4 and TRBJ1-2; 7 nucleotides match TRBD1. V was pared by 6 bases and J by 8 bases, with 9 bases of the junction left unmatched. The CDR3 has 13 residues. The CDR3 nucleotides are TGTGCCAGCAGACAGGGGTTAGGGCTCGGCTACACCTTC. Its protein is CASRQGLGLGYTF.

The J gene is TRBJ2-3, the V gene TRBV19; D perhaps matches TRBD2 (6 bases). The CDR3 spans 16 residues. V shed 6 bases and J shed 4 bases, with 20 bases lying between them. Germline V lookup: CDR1 LNHDA, CDR2 SQIVND (reference sequence). CDR3 nucleotide sequence: TGTGCCAGTAGCCGCGGTTCGGGAACGGGGGCAGATACGCAGTATTTT. Translated, it gives CASSRGSGTGADTQYF.

J is TRBJ1-2 and V is TRBV28, with a weak D call TRBD1 (6 bases). With 3 bases removed from V and 8 bases from J, the gap between germline ends came to 19 bases. In germline, CDR1 is MDHEN, CDR2 SYDVKM. The CDR3 is 15 amino acids. CDR3 DNA: TGTGCCAGCAGTTTTGGCCGCCGACCAAGGGGGGGCTACACCTTC. Amino acids: CASSFGRRPRGGYTF.